This TCR beta chain was sequenced for a study of T cell repertoires in cytomegalovirus infection. Study background: It can be stated that public TCR beta signatures indicated CMV infection as well as a matching HLA type.

MiXCR, applied by TCRdb to the reads, yields one record per CDR3 protein. The sample gives about 130,000 distinct CDR3 sequences, 7% to 9.5% of which show up once; 10% is in the top ten. Germline loops: CDR1 LGHDT, CDR2 YNNKEL (reference sequence). This CDR3 has 13 amino acids. Trimming took 2 bases from V and 5 from J, leaving 9 bases between them. The sample was PBMCs. The clonotype was recovered from a human donor in good health (CMV status not recorded). Some clones in this sample may be carry-over from other donors' samples. V and J are TRBV3-1 and TRBJ1-1; possibly TRBD1 for D (6 bases). The CDR3 loop is CASSQIRGTEAFF. The CDR3 DNA reads TGTGCCAGCAGCCAAATCAGGGGTACTGAAGCTTTCTTT.